This is a list of T cell receptor beta chains from one sample in a study of T cells in localized non-small cell lung cancer. Using immunoSEQ multiplex PCR, the repertoire was profiled, and TCRdb retains in-frame clones only, with some absent. The sample has about 31,000 clones, roughly 94% seen once. This specimen consisted of peripheral blood, obtained before any cancer treatment. These receptor sequences come from a woman aged 40-69 years with stage I lung adenocarcinoma. Each CDR3 is given with its conserved first and last residue. The D gene is left open where the match is weak. Not all rows give a size; the values are once, few, many and, for expanded clones, a class.

size,V,D,J,DNA,CDR3
-,TRBV10-3,-,TRBJ2-3,TGTGCCATCAGTCACGCAGATACGCAGTATTTT,CAISHADTQYF
once,TRBV7-2,-,TRBJ1-5,TGTGCCAGCAGCTCTCAACCAACGGGATCCAGCCCCAATCAGCCCCAGCATTTT,CASSSQPTGSSPNQPQHF
-,TRBV19,TRBD1,TRBJ2-2,TGTGCCAGTTTTCGCGGGACAGGGCCCACCGGGGAGCTGTTTTTT,CASFRGTGPTGELFF
-,TRBV6-4,TRBD1,TRBJ2-3,TGTGCCAGCAGTGACTCGATCGGGACAGGGAGCACAGATACGCAGTATTTT,CASSDSIGTGSTDTQYF
-,TRBV7-9,-,TRBJ1-1,TGTGCCAGCAGCTTTTTACCGAACACTGAAGCTTTCTTT,CASSFLPNTEAFF
-,TRBV29-1,-,TRBJ2-2,TGCAGCGTCTGGACAGCCTCCGGGGAGCTGTTTTTT,CSVWTASGELFF
-,TRBV28,-,TRBJ1-1,TGTGCCAGCATCGCCACAGGGTCTAACACTGAAGCTTTCTTT,CASIATGSNTEAFF
-,TRBV6-6,-,TRBJ2-7,TGTGCCACACGACGGGCGGAGGGTAGGGGCGAGCAGTACTTC,CATRRAEGRGEQYF
-,TRBV5-4,-,TRBJ1-1,TGTGCCAGCAGCTCTTCCCCGGGCTCTGAAGCTTTCTTT,CASSSSPGSEAFF
once,TRBV6-6,-,TRBJ2-2,TGTGCCAGCAGTTACCCCCGCGGGGTGAACACCGGGGAGCTGTTTTTT,CASSYPRGVNTGELFF
once,TRBV19,TRBD2,TRBJ2-5,TGTGCCAGTAGTCCTCGCCGGACTAGCGGCCAAGAGACCCAGTACTTC,CASSPRRTSGQETQYF
-,TRBV11-2,-,TRBJ2-7,TGTGCCAGCAGCTTCTATGGGTCGGGCGAGCAGTACTTC,CASSFYGSGEQYF
-,TRBV7-3,-,TRBJ2-5,TGTGCCAGCAGCTCGGGAGAACAAGAGACCCAGTACTTC,CASSSGEQETQYF
once,TRBV6-1,-,TRBJ2-3,TGTGCCAGCAGAGGGACGGCCGGTGCTGATACGCAGTATTTT,CASRGTAGADTQYF
-,TRBV18,-,TRBJ1-1,TGTGCCAGCTCACCACAACCAGCAAAGGGGGGAGCTTTCTTT,CASSPQPAKGGAFF
-,TRBV5-1,-,TRBJ2-5,TGCGCCAGCAGCTATGGGTCAGAGGAGACCCAGTACTTC,CASSYGSEETQYF
-,TRBV19,-,TRBJ1-2,TGTGCCAGTAGTGGAACCGCCGGGGACTATGGCTACACCTTC,CASSGTAGDYGYTF
-,TRBV18,TRBD2,TRBJ2-7,TGTGCCAGCTCACCGTCGACTAGCGCCTCCTACGAGCAGTACTTC,CASSPSTSASYEQYF
-,TRBV11-2,TRBD1,TRBJ1-2,TGTGCCAGCAGCTCCATTCGGGACAGGGCTAACTATGGCTACACCTTC,CASSSIRDRANYGYTF
-,TRBV7-2,-,TRBJ2-7,TGTGCCAGCAGCTTAGTCGGGTACGAGCAGTACTTC,CASSLVGYEQYF
-,TRBV2,-,TRBJ2-1,TGTGCCAGCAGTGATCGGGGGGCAGGTGAGCAGTTCTTC,CASSDRGAGEQFF
-,TRBV19,-,TRBJ2-1,TGTGCCAGTAGGAGGACAAACTCCTACAATGAGCAGTTCTTC,CASRRTNSYNEQFF
-,TRBV5-1,-,TRBJ1-4,TGCGCCAGCAGCCCGGAACCAGGGACGTTCGAAAAACTGTTTTTT,CASSPEPGTFEKLFF
once,TRBV27,TRBD2,TRBJ2-2,TGTGCCAGCAAGCCGGGACTAGCGGGAGGCGGCGGCACCGGGGAGCTGTTTTTT,CASKPGLAGGGGTGELFF
-,TRBV7-2,TRBD2,TRBJ2-5,TGTGCCAGCAGCCCCCCGGGGGGGGGTTTTAGGGAGACCCAGTACTTC,CASSPPGGGFRETQYF
-,TRBV29-1,TRBD2,TRBJ2-3,TGCAGCGTTGAGGCTAGCGGGATCACAGATACGCAGTATTTT,CSVEASGITDTQYF
-,TRBV7-8,-,TRBJ1-2,TGTGCCAGCAGCTTAGGGCAGCCCGGGGTGGGCTACACCTTC,CASSLGQPGVGYTF
-,TRBV7-2,TRBD2,TRBJ2-5,TGTGCCAGCAGCTCACGGACTAGCGGTCAAGAGACCCAGTACTTC,CASSSRTSGQETQYF
once,TRBV5-4,TRBD1,TRBJ1-6,TGTGCCAGCAGAGGACAGGGAACGGCAAATTCACCCCTCCACTTT,CASRGQGTANSPLHF
-,TRBV7-9,-,TRBJ1-2,TGTGCCAGCAGCCCGAACTGGGGCAGGGGATATGGCTACACCTTC,CASSPNWGRGYGYTF
-,TRBV15,-,TRBJ2-7,TGTGCCACCAGCAGAGATTCGGCCTACGAGCAGTACTTC,CATSRDSAYEQYF
few,TRBV5-1,-,TRBJ2-3,TGCGCCAGCAGCTCGAGAATCGGGCCCCCCGGGGATACGCAGTATTTT,CASSSRIGPPGDTQYF